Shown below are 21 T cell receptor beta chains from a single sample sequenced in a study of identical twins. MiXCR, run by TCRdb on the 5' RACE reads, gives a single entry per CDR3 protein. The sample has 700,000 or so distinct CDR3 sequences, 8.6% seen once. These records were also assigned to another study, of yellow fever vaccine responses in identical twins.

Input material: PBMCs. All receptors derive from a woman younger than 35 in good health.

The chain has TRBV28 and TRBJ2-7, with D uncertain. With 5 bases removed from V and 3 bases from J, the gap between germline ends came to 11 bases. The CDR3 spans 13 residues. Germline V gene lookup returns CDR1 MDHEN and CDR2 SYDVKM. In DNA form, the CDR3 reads TGTGCCAGCAGTCCCGTAGGAAACTACGAGCAGTACTTC. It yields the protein CASSPVGNYEQYF.

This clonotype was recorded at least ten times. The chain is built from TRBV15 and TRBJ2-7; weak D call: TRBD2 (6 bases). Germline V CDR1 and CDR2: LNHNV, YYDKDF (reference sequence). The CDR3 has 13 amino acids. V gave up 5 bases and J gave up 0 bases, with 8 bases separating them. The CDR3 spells CATSLRGSYEQYF. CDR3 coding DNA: TGTGCCACCAGCCTGCGGGGCTCCTACGAGCAGTACTTC.

The CDR3 DNA sequence: TGTGCCTGGACGGACGGGGGTACCGGGGAGCTGTTTTTT. It yields the protein CAWTDGGTGELFF. This chain joins TRBV30 and TRBJ2-2; TRBD2 might be the D (6 bases). V lost 4 bases and J lost 5, with 11 bases in between. Germline CDR1 is GTSNPN and CDR2 is SVGIG (reference sequence). The CDR3 covers 13 residues.

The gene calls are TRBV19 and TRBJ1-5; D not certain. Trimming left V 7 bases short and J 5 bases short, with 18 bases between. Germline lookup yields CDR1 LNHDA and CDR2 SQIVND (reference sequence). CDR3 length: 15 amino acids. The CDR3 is CASTLRAELHQPQHF. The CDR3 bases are TGTGCCAGTACTCTGAGGGCAGAACTCCATCAGCCCCAGCATTTT.

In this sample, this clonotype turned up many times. The CDR3 loop reads CSATRQGSYEQYF. The CDR3 DNA reads as TGCAGTGCTACGCGACAGGGCTCCTACGAGCAGTACTTC. The chain carries TRBV20-1 and TRBJ2-7, with 7 bases identical to TRBD1. The germline gives CDR1 DFQATT, CDR2 SNEGSKA (reference sequence). CDR3 length: 13 residues. J gave up 0 bases and V 4 bases, and 3 bases lay outside the gene matches.

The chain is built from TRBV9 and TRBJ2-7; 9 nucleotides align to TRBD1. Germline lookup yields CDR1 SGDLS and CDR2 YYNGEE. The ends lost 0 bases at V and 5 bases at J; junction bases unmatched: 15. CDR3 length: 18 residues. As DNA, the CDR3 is TGTGCCAGCAGCGTAGGGGCGAGGCGGGGGACAGGGATCAACGAGCAGTACTTC. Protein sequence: CASSVGARRGTGINEQYF.

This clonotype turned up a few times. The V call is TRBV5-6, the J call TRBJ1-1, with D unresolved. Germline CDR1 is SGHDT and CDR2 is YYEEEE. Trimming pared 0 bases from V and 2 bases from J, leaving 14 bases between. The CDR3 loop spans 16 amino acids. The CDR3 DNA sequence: TGTGCCAGCAGCTTGGTGAGGCAGCTTTTAAACACTGAAGCTTTCTTT. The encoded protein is CASSLVRQLLNTEAFF.

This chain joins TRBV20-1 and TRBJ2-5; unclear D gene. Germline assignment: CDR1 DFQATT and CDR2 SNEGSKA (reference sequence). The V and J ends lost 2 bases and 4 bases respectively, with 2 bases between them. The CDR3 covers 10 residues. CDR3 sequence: CSARLETQYF. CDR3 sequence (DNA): TGCAGTGCTAGACTAGAGACCCAGTACTTC.

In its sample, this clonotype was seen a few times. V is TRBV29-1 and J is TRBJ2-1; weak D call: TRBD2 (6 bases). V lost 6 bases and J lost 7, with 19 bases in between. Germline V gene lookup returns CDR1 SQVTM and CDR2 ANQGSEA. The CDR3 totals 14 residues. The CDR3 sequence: CSVQARGEDNEQFF. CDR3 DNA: TGCAGCGTCCAGGCCAGAGGGGAGGATAATGAGCAGTTCTTC.

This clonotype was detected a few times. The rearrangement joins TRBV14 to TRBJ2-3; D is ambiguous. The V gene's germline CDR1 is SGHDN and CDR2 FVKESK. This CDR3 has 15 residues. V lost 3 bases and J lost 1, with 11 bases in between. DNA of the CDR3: TGTGCCAGCAGCCAGCCTTTTTTAGGCACAGATACGCAGTATTTT. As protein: CASSQPFLGTDTQYF.

CDR3 sequence reads: CASSYSRGSSVEQYF. The CDR3 bases are TGTGCCAGCAGTTACAGCCGCGGGAGTTCGGTCGAGCAGTACTTC. This sequence joins TRBV6-5 and TRBJ2-7; 7 bases align to TRBD2. J was trimmed by 6 bases and V by 2 bases; bases with no gene match: 10. This CDR3 is built from 15 residues. Germline CDR1 is MNHEY and CDR2 is SVGAGI.

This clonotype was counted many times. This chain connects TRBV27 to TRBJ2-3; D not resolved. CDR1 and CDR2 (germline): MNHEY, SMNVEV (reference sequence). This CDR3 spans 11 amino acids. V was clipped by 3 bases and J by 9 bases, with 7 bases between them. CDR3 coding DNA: TGTGCCAGCAGTTTCTCGGGCACGCAGTATTTT. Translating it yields CASSFSGTQYF.

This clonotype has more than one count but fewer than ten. The CDR3 is CASSSTRTDSNQPQHF. The CDR3 DNA sequence: TGTGCCAGCAGTTCCACAAGGACCGATAGCAATCAGCCCCAGCATTTT. This chain connects TRBV27 to TRBJ1-5; D call uncertain. Per germline, CDR1 MNHEY and CDR2 SMNVEV (reference sequence). V lost 4 bases and J 0 bases, leaving 13 bases between the germline ends. The CDR3 extends over 16 amino acids.

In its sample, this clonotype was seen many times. CDR3 region: CASSRKTGEDTQYF. The CDR3 region has the DNA TGTGCCAGCAGCCGCAAAACGGGGGAGGATACGCAGTATTTT. This chain connects TRBV7-9 to TRBJ2-3, with D perhaps matching TRBD2 (6 bases). The CDR3 is 14 amino acids. Germline V CDR1 and CDR2: SEHNR, FQNEAQ (reference sequence). V lost 5 bases and J lost 6, with 15 bases in between.

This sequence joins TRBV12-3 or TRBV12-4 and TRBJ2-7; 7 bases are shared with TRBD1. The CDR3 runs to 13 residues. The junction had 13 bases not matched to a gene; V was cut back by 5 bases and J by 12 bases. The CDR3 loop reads CASSEYKNRGAYF. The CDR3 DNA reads TGTGCCAGCAGTGAATACAAAAACAGGGGTGCGTACTTC.

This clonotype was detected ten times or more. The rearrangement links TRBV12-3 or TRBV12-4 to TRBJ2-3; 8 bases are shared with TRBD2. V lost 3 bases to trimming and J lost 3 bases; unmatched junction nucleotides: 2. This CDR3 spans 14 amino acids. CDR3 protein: CASSFGGGTDTQYF. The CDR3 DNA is TGTGCCAGCAGTTTCGGGGGGGGAACAGATACGCAGTATTTT.

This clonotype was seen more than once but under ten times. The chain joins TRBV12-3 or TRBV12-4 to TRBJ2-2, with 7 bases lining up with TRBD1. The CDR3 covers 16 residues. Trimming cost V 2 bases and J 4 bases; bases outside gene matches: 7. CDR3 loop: CASSLFGRGRTGELFF. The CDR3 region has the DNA TGTGCCAGCAGTTTATTCGGTAGGGGGCGCACCGGGGAGCTGTTTTTT.

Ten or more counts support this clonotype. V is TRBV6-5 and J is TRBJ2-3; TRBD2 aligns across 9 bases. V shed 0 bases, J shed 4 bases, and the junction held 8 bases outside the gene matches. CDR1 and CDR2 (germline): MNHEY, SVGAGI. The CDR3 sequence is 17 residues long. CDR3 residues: CASSYSKGGGAADTQYF. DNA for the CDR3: TGTGCCAGCAGTTACTCGAAGGGCGGGGGGGCCGCAGATACGCAGTATTTT.

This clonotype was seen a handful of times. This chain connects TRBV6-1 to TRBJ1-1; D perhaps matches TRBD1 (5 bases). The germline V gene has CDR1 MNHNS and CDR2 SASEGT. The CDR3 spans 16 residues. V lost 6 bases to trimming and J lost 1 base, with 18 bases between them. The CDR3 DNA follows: TGTGCCAGCAGCCCCGGGACCCCTTTCAGGAACACTGAAGCTTTCTTT. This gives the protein CASSPGTPFRNTEAFF.

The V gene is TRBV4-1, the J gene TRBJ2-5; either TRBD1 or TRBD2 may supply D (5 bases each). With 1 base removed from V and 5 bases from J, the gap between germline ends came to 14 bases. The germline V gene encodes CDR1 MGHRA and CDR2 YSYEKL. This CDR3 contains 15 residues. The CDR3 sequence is CASSQVPWGLETQYF. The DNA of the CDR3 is TGCGCCAGCAGCCAAGTTCCCTGGGGGTTGGAGACCCAGTACTTC.

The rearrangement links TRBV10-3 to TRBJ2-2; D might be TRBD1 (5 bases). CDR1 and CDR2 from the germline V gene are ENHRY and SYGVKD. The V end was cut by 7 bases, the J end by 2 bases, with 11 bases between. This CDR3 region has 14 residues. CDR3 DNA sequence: TGTGCCATCACACCGACAGCTAACACCGGGGAGCTGTTTTTT. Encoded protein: CAITPTANTGELFF.